This T cell receptor (beta chain) was sequenced in a study of T cell responses to AZD1222 COVID-19 vaccine. Study-level information: Second-dose groups at about 4 or about 12 weeks were pooled. Findings and caveats of the study: Spike-specific TCR breadth and depth both grew after two AZD1222 doses. Clonal diversity was possibly underestimated, and white British individuals and females predominated among donors.

This CDR3 has 13 residues. V was shortened by 6 bases and J by 7 bases, with 15 bases between the two germline ends. CDR1 and CDR2 from the germline V gene are LNHDA and SQIVND (reference sequence). Sequenced by immunoSEQ multiplex PCR; TCRdb stores in-frame clones only, minus some. The sample lists about 130,000 clones; roughly 80% were seen once. A remark on this clone: The antigen is unknown.

This TCR was recovered from an adult in good health. This material consisted of peripheral blood, taken on day 0 of AZD1222 vaccination. The chain carries TRBV19 and TRBJ1-2; possible D gene TRBD1, 5 bases. CDR3 sequence reads: CASSETEGTGYTF. For the CDR3, the DNA is TGTGCCAGTAGCGAGACAGAGGGAACTGGCTACACCTTC.